Listed below are T cell receptor beta chains from one sample, sequenced in a study of regulatory T cells in long-lasting Graves disease. MiXCR was run by TCRdb on the multiplex PCR reads, yielding one entry per CDR3 protein. The table has about 610,000 distinct CDR3 sequences, roughly a sixth seen once. Separately, the same data were catalogued under a study of T cells in Graves' hyperthyroidism and ophthalmopathy.

Sequenced here: peripheral blood mononuclear cells (PBMCs), sampled at new diagnosis, from a patient treated with antithyroid drugs. Receptors originate from a man between 18 and 29 years old with Graves disease. CDR3s include the opening cysteine and the closing phenylalanine or tryptophan. A row's size may be missing; if present it is once, few, many or a size class.

clone_size: many
v_call: TRBV12-3/TRBV12-4
cdr3_aa: CASSLGGQGGETQYF

clone_size: many
v_call: TRBV12-3/TRBV12-4
cdr3_aa: CASSPAGELFF

clone_size: few
v_call: TRBV6-1
cdr3_aa: CASSDPGTRAYTF

clone_size: many
v_call: TRBV3-1
cdr3_aa: CASSQDFTGGIYNEQFF

clone_size: many
v_call: TRBV12-3/TRBV12-4
cdr3_aa: CASRLGAPVVAEPLVQYF

clone_size: many
v_call: TRBV5-1
cdr3_aa: CASSLDGRQNIQYF

clone_size: .
v_call: TRBV6-2/TRBV6-3
cdr3_aa: CASRRGNTASYEQYF

clone_size: many
v_call: TRBV6-1
cdr3_aa: CASSEGPQGQGYEQYF

clone_size: .
v_call: TRBV20-1
cdr3_aa: CTLGTSATQYF

clone_size: .
v_call: TRBV12-3/TRBV12-4
cdr3_aa: CASSFRVGDGQFF

clone_size: many
v_call: TRBV28
cdr3_aa: CASSPTGDSQPQHF

clone_size: few
v_call: TRBV3-1
cdr3_aa: CASSLRDTAIRGLFF

clone_size: many
v_call: TRBV5-1
cdr3_aa: CASSLVGAGGIYEQYF

clone_size: many
v_call: TRBV27
cdr3_aa: CASSSEGGYYGYTF

clone_size: many
v_call: TRBV30
cdr3_aa: CAWSGVAGTSGDYNEQFF

clone_size: .
v_call: TRBV12-3/TRBV12-4
cdr3_aa: CASSSRLVGTGELFF

clone_size: many
v_call: TRBV3-1
cdr3_aa: CASSQESGRGYEQYF

clone_size: .
v_call: TRBV3-1
cdr3_aa: CASSLQGVFGNTIYF

clone_size: .
v_call: TRBV20-1
cdr3_aa: CSAMASGSYEQYF

clone_size: many
v_call: TRBV2
cdr3_aa: CASSEFPSGSYNEQFF

clone_size: .
v_call: TRBV12-5
cdr3_aa: CAGASDGLSNQPQHF

clone_size: few
v_call: TRBV24-1
cdr3_aa: CATSDRGQPEQFF

clone_size: .
v_call: TRBV20-1
cdr3_aa: CSARGVDRDEQFF

clone_size: many
v_call: TRBV28
cdr3_aa: CASSSPKGGVSSYEQYF

clone_size: many
v_call: TRBV28
cdr3_aa: CASSHGRLRDSNQPQHF

clone_size: few
v_call: TRBV4-2
cdr3_aa: CASSKGTGGDRTYEQYF

clone_size: many
v_call: TRBV3-1
cdr3_aa: CASSQVGGASGAFF

clone_size: many
v_call: TRBV20-1
cdr3_aa: CSPRLAVYEQYF

clone_size: .
v_call: TRBV19
cdr3_aa: CASSIVGRRTTGANVLTF

clone_size: few
v_call: TRBV13
cdr3_aa: CASGRADEQFF

clone_size: few
v_call: TRBV9
cdr3_aa: CASSPFSQQNEQFF

clone_size: .
v_call: TRBV7-9
cdr3_aa: CASSLLQGGGNEQFF

clone_size: .
v_call: TRBV18
cdr3_aa: CASSPDAGRRASGNTIYF

clone_size: many
v_call: TRBV6-2/TRBV6-3
cdr3_aa: CASIDRGVDTQYF

clone_size: .
v_call: TRBV4-1
cdr3_aa: CASSPDSGEDGYEQYF

clone_size: few
v_call: TRBV19
cdr3_aa: CASTRAARTNTGELFF

clone_size: .
v_call: TRBV30
cdr3_aa: CAWSVGGGNTF

clone_size: few
v_call: TRBV15
cdr3_aa: CATSRDWDRNSYEQYF

clone_size: .
v_call: TRBV7-9
cdr3_aa: CASSRGQTDTQYF